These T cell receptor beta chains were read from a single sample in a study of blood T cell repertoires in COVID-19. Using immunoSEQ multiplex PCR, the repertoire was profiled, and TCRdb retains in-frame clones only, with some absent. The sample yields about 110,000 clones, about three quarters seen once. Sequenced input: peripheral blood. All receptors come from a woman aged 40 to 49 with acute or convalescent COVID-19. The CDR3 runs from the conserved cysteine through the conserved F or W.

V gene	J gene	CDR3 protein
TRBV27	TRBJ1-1	CASSLRVGTEAFF
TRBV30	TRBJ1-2	CAWSVVGGGNYGYTF
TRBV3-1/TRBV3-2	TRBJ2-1	CASSQGQGKYNEQFF
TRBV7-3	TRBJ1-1	CASSLTGGDTEAFF
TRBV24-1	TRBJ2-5	CATSEGGTTQETQYF
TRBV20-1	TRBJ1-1	CSAPRQGEAFF
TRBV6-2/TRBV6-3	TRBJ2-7	CASSYRGQGAWYEQYF
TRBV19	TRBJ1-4	CASSIGPDRGEKLFF
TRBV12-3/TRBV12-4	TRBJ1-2	CASSLFGRNGYTF
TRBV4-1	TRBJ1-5	CASSQESRQPQHF
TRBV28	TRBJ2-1	CASSGVPSGGAYNEQFF
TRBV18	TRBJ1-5	CASSSTPRSHYSNQPQHF
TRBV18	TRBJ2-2	CASSPLNTGINTGELFF
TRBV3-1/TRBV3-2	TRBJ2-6	CASSQEVFTGGGANVLTF
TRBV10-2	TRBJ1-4	CASTEGTGGHEKLFF
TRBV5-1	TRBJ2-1	CASARTGADNEQFF
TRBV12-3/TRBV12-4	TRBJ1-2	CASCQGARYGYTF
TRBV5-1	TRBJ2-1	CASRDNSYNEQFF
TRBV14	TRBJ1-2	CASSQGGQGNGYTF
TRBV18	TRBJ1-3	CASSPGVVSSGNTIYF
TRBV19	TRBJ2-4	CASSDRGSRAKNIQYF
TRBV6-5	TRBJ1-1	CASSYGGEWGTEAFF
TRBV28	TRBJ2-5	CASSPGPEETQYF
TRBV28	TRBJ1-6	CASRITGNSPLHF
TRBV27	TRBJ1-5	CASSSLDTNQPQHF
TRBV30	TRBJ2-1	CAWSPGLAGGQDEQFF
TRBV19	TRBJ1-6	CASSTSRGRSPLHF
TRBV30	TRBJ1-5	CAWSSTTNQPQHF
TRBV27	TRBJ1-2	CASSSGTAPGGYTF
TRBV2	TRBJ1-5	CASSTGNQPQHF
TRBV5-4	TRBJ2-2	CASSPAGTGLTGELFF
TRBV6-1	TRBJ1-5	CASSDPGLRQPQHF
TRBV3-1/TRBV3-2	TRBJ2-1	CASSQELAESYNEQFF
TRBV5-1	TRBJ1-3	CASRVNPTGPGNTIYF
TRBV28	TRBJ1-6	CASSFFRGDTQVTLHF
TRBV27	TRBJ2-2	CATSLGGSRGPGPGELFF
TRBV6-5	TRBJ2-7	CASRSTVREQYF
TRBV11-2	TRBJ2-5	CASSPRGASGGWEETQYF
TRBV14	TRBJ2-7	CASSQGQGMVQYF
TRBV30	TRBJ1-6	CAWSGGHNSPLHF
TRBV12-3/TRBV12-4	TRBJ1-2	CASSQTRFGGYTF
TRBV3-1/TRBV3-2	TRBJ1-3	CASGTGAGNTIYF
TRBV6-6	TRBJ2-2	CASSPDSYTGELFF
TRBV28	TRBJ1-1	CASSLVTGATEAFF
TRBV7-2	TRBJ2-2	CASGQRQGSGELFF
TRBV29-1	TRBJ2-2	CSVVSGGGGELFF
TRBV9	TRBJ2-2	CASSREGGELFF
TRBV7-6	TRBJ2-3	CASSSRLDGTDTQYF
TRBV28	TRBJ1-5	CASNFEPQHF
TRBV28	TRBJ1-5	CASRLTGGNQPQHF
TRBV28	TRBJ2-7	CASSLRGEQYF
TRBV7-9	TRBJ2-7	CASSLLAGGYEQYF
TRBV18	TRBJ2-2	CASSPLAGGHTGELFF
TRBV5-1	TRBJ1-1	CASSLPSDTEAFF
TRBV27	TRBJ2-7	CASSLSGTGYYEQYF